The 27 T cell receptor beta chains presented below share a single source sample, sequenced in a study of Graves' ophthalmopathy and Graves' hyperthyroidism. Using RNA transcripts, the TCR beta CDR3 regions were amplified. HTBI primers were used in a first-round RT-PCR, which preceded a second-round multiplex PCR. TCRdb redid the calling of the multiplex PCR reads with MiXCR, one entry per CDR3 protein. The sample lists hundreds of thousands of distinct CDR3 sequences; just over 40% were seen once. Material: peripheral blood. The receptors originated from an adult man with Graves' ophthalmopathy.

V usage is TRBV9 and J usage is TRBJ2-1; 9 nucleotides line up with TRBD2. CDR1 is SGDLS, CDR2 YYNGEE, per germline. The junction had 3 bases not matched to a gene; V was cut back by 0 bases and J by 5 bases. The CDR3 has 15 residues. Here the CDR3 DNA reads TGTGCCAGCAGCGTAGGGGGGACTAGCCACAATGAGCAGTTCTTC. This gives the protein CASSVGGTSHNEQFF.

This clonotype has more than one count but fewer than ten. The V gene is TRBV30, the J gene TRBJ2-7; 7 nucleotides line up with TRBD1. V gave up 0 bases and J gave up 6 bases; unmatched junction bases: 5. There are 13 residues in the CDR3. Germline V CDR1 and CDR2: GTSNPN, SVGIG (reference sequence). The CDR3 loop is CAWSVNRGSEQYF. CDR3 coding DNA: TGTGCCTGGAGTGTTAACAGGGGCTCCGAGCAGTACTTC.

This clonotype has more than one count but fewer than ten. The V gene is TRBV7-9, the J gene TRBJ1-2, with 8 bases fitting TRBD1. The V gene's germline CDR1 is SEHNR and CDR2 FQNEAQ (reference sequence). The CDR3 is made up of 13 amino acids. With V trimmed by 6 bases and J by 7 bases, 7 bases remained unmatched. The CDR3 sequence is CASSFPGGFGYTF. DNA for the CDR3: TGTGCCAGCAGTTTCCCAGGGGGCTTTGGCTACACCTTC. Looking up the rest from reference TRBV7-9 and TRBJ1-2 gives the full variable domain: DTGVSQNPRHKITKRGQNVTFRCDPISEHNRLYWYRQTLGQGPEFLTYFQNEAQLEKSRLLSDRFSAERPKGSFSTLEIQRTEQGDSAMYLCASSFPGGFGYTFGSGTRLTVV.

Of note for this clonotype: A much bigger clone sits one base away, suggesting this may be a read error. V gene TRBV9 combines with J gene TRBJ2-5, with unresolved D. Germline lookup yields CDR1 SGDLS and CDR2 YYNGEE. The CDR3 length is 12 residues. The CDR3: CASSGTKEAQYF. DNA of the CDR3: TGTGCCAGCAGTGGCACAAAAGAGGCCCAGTACTTC.

The CDR3: CASSRTGGGSPLHF. In DNA, the CDR3 is TGTGCCAGCAGCCGGACAGGGGGTGGATCACCCCTCCACTTT. The chain is built from TRBV9 and TRBJ1-6, with TRBD1 matching over 10 bases. Germline values: CDR1 SGDLS, CDR2 YYNGEE. The junction had 5 bases not matched to a gene; V was cut back by 4 bases and J by 10 bases. The CDR3 runs to 14 residues.

V and J are TRBV4-1 and TRBJ2-5; the D gene is possibly TRBD1 (5 bases). CDR1 MGHRA and CDR2 YSYEKL come from the germline V gene. V was pared by 0 bases and J by 1 base, with 12 bases between. The CDR3 has 16 amino acids. For the CDR3, the DNA is TGCGCCAGCAGCCAAGACGTCAGGGCAGTCCAAGAGACCCAGTACTTC. Its protein product is CASSQDVRAVQETQYF.

This clonotype was seen repeatedly, ten times or more. This rearrangement joins TRBV11-1 to TRBJ1-1, with 9 bases lining up with TRBD1. V trimming: 5 bases; J trimming: 10 bases; junction bases outside the gene matches: 11. Per germline, CDR1 SGHAT and CDR2 FQDESV (reference sequence). The CDR3 runs to 14 residues. In DNA form, the CDR3 reads TGTGCCAGCAGCCGATCGGGGGACAGGGAGATAGCTTTCTTT. Its translation: CASSRSGDREIAFF.

CDR3 coding DNA: TGTGCCAGCAGCTTGCGGGTTGCGGGACAGCAGAATTCACCCCTCCACTTT. Translation gives CASSLRVAGQQNSPLHF. The chain employs TRBV11-2 and TRBJ1-6; 7 bases fit TRBD1. CDR3 length: 17 amino acids. The germline gives CDR1 SGHAT, CDR2 FQNNGV. V was clipped by 3 bases and J by 7 bases; unmatched bases: 12.

This clonotype was recorded at least ten times. The genes are TRBV29-1 and TRBJ2-7; D may be TRBD1 or TRBD2 (7 bases each). With 5 bases removed from V and 5 bases from J, the gap between germline ends came to 19 bases. CDR1 SQVTM and CDR2 ANQGSEA come from the germline V gene. This CDR3 is 14 amino acids long. This CDR3 reads CSVTRGSGADEQYF. The DNA of the CDR3 is TGCAGCGTTACCAGGGGGAGCGGGGCTGACGAGCAGTACTTC.

The chain has TRBV5-1 and TRBJ2-7; 13 positions match TRBD2. The junction had 6 bases not matched to a gene; V was cut back by 3 bases and J by 3 bases. CDR3 length: 16 residues. In germline, CDR1 is SGHRS, CDR2 YFSETQ. The CDR3 spells CASSSGGLAGDYEQYF. The CDR3 DNA reads TGCGCCAGCAGCTCGGGAGGACTAGCGGGGGACTACGAGCAGTACTTC.

This clonotype was counted only a few times. V and J are TRBV11-2 and TRBJ1-1; D unclear. This CDR3 spans 15 amino acids. Trimming pared 5 bases from V and 4 bases from J, leaving 17 bases between. Germline-derived CDR1 and CDR2 are SGHAT and FQNNGV. For the CDR3, the DNA is TGTGCCAGCAGCACCCCCGGGGATTCGGGCACTGAAGCTTTCTTT. Protein sequence: CASSTPGDSGTEAFF.

The J gene is TRBJ2-2, the V gene TRBV28, with D unresolved. This CDR3 spans 15 amino acids. Trimming left V 0 bases short and J 6 bases short, with 11 bases between. Germline lookup yields CDR1 MDHEN and CDR2 SYDVKM. CDR3 loop: CASSLWRIRAGELFF. As DNA, the CDR3 is TGTGCCAGCAGTTTATGGCGGATTCGAGCCGGGGAGCTGTTTTTT.

This clonotype occurred many times. The V gene is TRBV10-3, the J gene TRBJ2-7; 7 bases are shared with TRBD2. CDR3 size: 14 residues. The germline V gene has CDR1 ENHRY and CDR2 SYGVKD. Germline trimming cut 7 bases from V and 0 bases from J; bases unmatched to any gene: 6. Here the CDR3 reads CAINPGLSSYEQYF. CDR3 sequence (DNA): TGTGCCATCAACCCGGGACTATCCTCCTACGAGCAGTACTTC.

As regards this clonotype: A much larger clone lies one base from this, so it may be a read error. The CDR3 is CASVRNTEAFF. The CDR3, as DNA: TGTGCCAGCGTGAGGAACACTGAAGCTTTCTTT. V is TRBV10-3 and J is TRBJ1-1; D gene unclear. V dropped 10 bases and J dropped 1 base, with 7 bases sitting between them. Germline assignment: CDR1 ENHRY and CDR2 SYGVKD. The CDR3 is made up of 11 amino acids.

This clonotype has only one observation. The rearrangement joins TRBV25-1 to TRBJ2-6; 7 nucleotides agree with TRBD1. V was clipped by 5 bases and J by 0 bases; unmatched bases: 10. The CDR3 totals 18 residues. Per the germline V gene, CDR1 is MGHDK and CDR2 is SYGVNS. This CDR3 is CASSLSVTGFSGANVLTF. For the CDR3, the DNA is TGTGCCAGCAGTTTATCAGTGACAGGGTTCTCTGGGGCCAACGTCCTGACTTTC.

This clonotype occurred a few times. The V call is TRBV7-8, the J call TRBJ2-2; D is perhaps TRBD1 or TRBD2 (5 bases each). V was clipped by 5 bases and J by 2 bases, with 18 bases between them. This CDR3 region has 17 residues. Germline CDR1 and CDR2: SGHVS and FQNEAQ. The CDR3 DNA sequence: TGTGCCAGCAGCCAAGACGGGACGGGAACTAACACCGGGGAGCTGTTTTTT. Residues: CASSQDGTGTNTGELFF.

As regards this clonotype: A single base separates this from a much larger clone, so it may be a read error. The CDR3 spells CVSSPTGGGYEQYF. The CDR3, as DNA: TGTGTCAGCAGCCCGACAGGGGGCGGGTACGAGCAGTACTTC. The chain recombines TRBV11-3 with TRBJ2-7, with TRBD1 matching 10 bases. The germline gives CDR1 SGHNT, CDR2 YENEEA. The CDR3 is 14 amino acids.

This clonotype was seen many times. The CDR3 nucleotides read TGCAGTCCTGGTGGGACCACTGAAGCTTTCTTT. It codes for CSPGGTTEAFF. This chain links TRBV20-1 with TRBJ1-1, with a possible D match to TRBD1 (5 bases). This CDR3 has 11 amino acids. With 8 bases removed from V and 4 bases from J, the gap between germline ends came to 11 bases. CDR1 and CDR2 (germline): DFQATT, SNEGSKA (reference sequence).

This clonotype showed up just a few times. The genes are TRBV6-5 and TRBJ1-1; 8 nucleotides line up with TRBD1. Germline V gene data show CDR1 as MNHEY and CDR2 as SVGAGI. This CDR3 region has 12 residues. V shed 5 bases and J 10 bases; nucleotides not matched to a gene: 6. The CDR3 DNA reads TGTGCCAGCAGTCCGGGGACAGGTTCAGCTTTCTTT. Protein: CASSPGTGSAFF.

This clonotype showed up just a few times. CDR3 bases: TGTGCCAGTAGTACAGGGGGCGTTGGATCACCCCTCCACTTT. It codes for CASSTGGVGSPLHF. The chain combines TRBV19 with TRBJ1-6; 8 positions match TRBD1. V lost 4 bases, J lost 10 bases, and 6 bases stayed unmatched. CDR1 is LNHDA, CDR2 SQIVND, per germline (reference sequence). CDR3 size: 14 residues.

This clonotype has at least ten counts. J is TRBJ2-5 and V is TRBV7-6; TRBD2 might be the D (5 bases). The germline CDR1 and CDR2 sequences are SGHVS and FNYEAQ. The V and J ends lost 2 bases and 5 bases respectively, with 12 bases between them. CDR3 length: 14 amino acids. CDR3 nucleotide sequence: TGTGCCAGCAGCTTACGGGGAGAGGCTGAGACCCAGTACTTC. This codes for CASSLRGEAETQYF.

Worth noting for this clonotype: A much larger clone lies one base from this, so it may be a read error. Likely a read error: the CDR3 ends without its conserved phenylalanine or tryptophan. This chain joins TRBV12-3 or TRBV12-4 and TRBJ2-5; TRBD2 agrees at 8 bases. This CDR3 contains 14 residues. V gave up 5 bases and J gave up 5 bases; unmatched junction bases: 7. CDR3 region: CASSLAGGSETQYV. In nucleotides, the CDR3 is TGTGCCAGCAGTCTGGCGGGGGGTAGTGAGACCCAGTACGTC.

This clonotype was seen a few times. The chain employs TRBV10-3 and TRBJ2-7; 12 nucleotides line up with TRBD2. CDR1 ENHRY and CDR2 SYGVKD come from the germline V gene. With 11 bases clipped from V and 3 bases from J, the junction kept 23 bases outside the gene matches. The CDR3 is made up of 19 amino acids. The CDR3 is CAAGPGLAGTPERLYEQYF. The CDR3 coding sequence is TGTGCCGCCGGGCCCGGACTAGCGGGAACCCCGGAGCGTCTCTACGAGCAGTACTTC.

V and J are TRBV7-2 and TRBJ1-1; 9 positions match TRBD1. With 0 bases clipped from V and 3 bases from J, the junction kept 2 bases outside the gene matches. CDR1 is SGHTA and CDR2 is FQGNSA in the germline V gene. The CDR3 runs 15 residues. CDR3 coding DNA: TGTGCCAGCAGCTTAGCTGGGACAGGGCACACTGAAGCTTTCTTT. Residues: CASSLAGTGHTEAFF.

A few counts support this clonotype. The chain carries TRBV20-1 and TRBJ2-2, with D possibly matching TRBD2 (5 bases). V lost 0 bases and J lost 4, with 12 bases in between. The germline V gene has CDR1 DFQATT and CDR2 SNEGSKA (reference sequence). The CDR3 is made up of 15 amino acids. CDR3 in amino acids: CSARDPRGGTGELFF. In DNA, the CDR3 is TGCAGTGCTAGAGATCCTCGGGGTGGCACCGGGGAGCTGTTTTTT.

This clonotype was seen many times. The CDR3 loop is CASSLGDRRNSPLHF. CDR3 DNA sequence: TGTGCCAGCAGCTTAGGGGACAGGCGGAATTCACCCCTCCACTTT. The V and J genes are TRBV7-6 and TRBJ1-6; 8 positions match TRBD1. The CDR3 has 15 residues. The germline CDR1 and CDR2 sequences are SGHVS and FNYEAQ. V shed 1 base and J 7 bases; nucleotides not matched to a gene: 3.

This clonotype has a count of ten or more. The rearrangement links TRBV12-3 or TRBV12-4 to TRBJ1-6; D perhaps matches TRBD1 (5 bases). The V end lost 4 bases, the J end lost 7 bases, and 11 bases lay between the germline ends. This CDR3 region has 14 residues. This CDR3 reads CASSSDSKNSPLHF. CDR3 in DNA: TGTGCCAGCAGTTCCGACAGCAAGAATTCACCCCTCCACTTT.